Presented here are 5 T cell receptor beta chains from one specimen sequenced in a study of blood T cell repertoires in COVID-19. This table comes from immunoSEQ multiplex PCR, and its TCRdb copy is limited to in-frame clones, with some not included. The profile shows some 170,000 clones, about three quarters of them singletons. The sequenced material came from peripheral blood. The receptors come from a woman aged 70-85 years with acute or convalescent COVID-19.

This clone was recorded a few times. The CDR3 coding sequence is TGTGCCAGCAGCGTTTTTATCGGGGAGCTGTTTTTT. Encoded protein: CASSVFIGELFF. The rearrangement uses TRBV9 and TRBJ2-2; no clear D gene. There are 12 residues in the CDR3. V lost 2 bases and J lost 7, with 6 bases in between. Germline-derived CDR1 and CDR2 are SGDLS and YYNGEE. Using reference TRBV9 and TRBJ2-2 for the parts outside the CDR3, the full variable domain is DSGVTQTPKHLITATGQRVTLRCSPRSGDLSVYWYQQSLDQGLQFLIQYYNGEERAKGNILERFSAQQFPDLHSELNLSSLELGDSALYFCASSVFIGELFFGEGSRLTVL.

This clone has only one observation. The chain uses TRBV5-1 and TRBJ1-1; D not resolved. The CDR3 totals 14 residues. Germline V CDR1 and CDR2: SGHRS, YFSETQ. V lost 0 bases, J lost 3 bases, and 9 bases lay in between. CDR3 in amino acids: CASSLGREDTEAFF. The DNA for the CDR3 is TGCGCCAGCAGCTTGGGCCGGGAGGACACTGAAGCTTTCTTT.

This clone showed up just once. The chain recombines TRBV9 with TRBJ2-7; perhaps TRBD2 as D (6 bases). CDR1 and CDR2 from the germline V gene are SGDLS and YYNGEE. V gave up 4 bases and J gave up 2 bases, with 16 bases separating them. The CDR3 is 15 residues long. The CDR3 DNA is TGTGCCAGCAGCCCTCAGCGGGTACCGCCCTACGAGCAGTACTTC. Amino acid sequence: CASSPQRVPPYEQYF. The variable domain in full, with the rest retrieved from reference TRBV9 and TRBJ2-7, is DSGVTQTPKHLITATGQRVTLRCSPRSGDLSVYWYQQSLDQGLQFLIQYYNGEERAKGNILERFSAQQFPDLHSELNLSSLELGDSALYFCASSPQRVPPYEQYFGPGTRLTVT.

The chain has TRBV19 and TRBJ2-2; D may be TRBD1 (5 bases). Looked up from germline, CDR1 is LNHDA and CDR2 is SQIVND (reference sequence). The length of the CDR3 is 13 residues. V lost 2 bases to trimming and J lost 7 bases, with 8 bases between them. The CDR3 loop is CASSIPGHGELFF. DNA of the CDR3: TGTGCCAGTAGTATACCCGGACACGGGGAGCTGTTTTTT. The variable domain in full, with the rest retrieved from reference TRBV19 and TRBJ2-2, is DGGITQSPKYLFRKEGQNVTLSCEQNLNHDAMYWYRQDPGQGLRLIYYSQIVNDFQKGDIAEGYSVSREKKESFPLTVTSAQKNPTAFYLCASSIPGHGELFFGEGSRLTVL.

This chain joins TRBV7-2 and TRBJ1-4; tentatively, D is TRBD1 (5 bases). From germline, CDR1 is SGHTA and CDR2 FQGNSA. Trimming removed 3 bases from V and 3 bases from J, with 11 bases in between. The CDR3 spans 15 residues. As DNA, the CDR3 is TGTGCCAGCAGCTTGGGGGGATTGGCTAATGAAAAACTGTTTTTT. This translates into CASSLGGLANEKLFF.